This is a list of T cell receptor beta chains from one sample in a study of CD8 T cells in ankylosing spondylitis. In TCRdb, the 5' RACE reads were re-called with MiXCR into one record per CDR3 protein. The data contain about 540,000 distinct CDR3 sequences, about an eighth of them singletons. The sequencing input was blood, either unsorted or a sorted T cell fraction (not recorded which). All receptors derive from a male donor with ankylosing spondylitis. Each CDR3 is given with its conserved first and last residue. A D gene is named only where the DNA matches it firmly. Expanded clones get a size class; other rows say once, few or many, or leave the size out.

j_call: TRBJ2-1; clone_size: NA; v_call: TRBV11-2; d_call: NA; cdr3_aa: CATRAGWRSSYNEQFF; cdr3_nt: TGTGCCACCCGAGCAGGCTGGAGGAGCTCCTACAATGAGCAGTTCTTC
j_call: TRBJ1-3; clone_size: NA; v_call: TRBV7-9; d_call: TRBD1; cdr3_aa: CASSPDRGGYTIYF; cdr3_nt: TGTGCCAGCAGCCCGGACAGGGGCGGATACACCATATATTTT
j_call: TRBJ1-5; clone_size: NA; v_call: TRBV12-3/TRBV12-4; d_call: TRBD1; cdr3_aa: CASLRGTGPGNYQPQHF; cdr3_nt: TGTGCCAGCCTGCGAGGGACAGGGCCAGGGAACTATCAGCCCCAGCATTTT
j_call: TRBJ2-6; clone_size: few; v_call: TRBV7-9; d_call: NA; cdr3_aa: CASISTVPSGANVLTF; cdr3_nt: TGTGCCAGCATCAGTACCGTCCCGTCTGGGGCCAACGTCCTGACTTTC
j_call: TRBJ2-2; clone_size: few; v_call: TRBV14; d_call: NA; cdr3_aa: CASSRPPGELFF; cdr3_nt: TGTGCCAGCAGCCGACCACCCGGGGAGCTGTTTTTT
j_call: TRBJ1-2; clone_size: NA; v_call: TRBV7-2; d_call: NA; cdr3_aa: CASSLAGRVGYGYTF; cdr3_nt: TGTGCCAGCAGCTTAGCGGGCAGGGTAGGGTATGGCTACACCTTC
j_call: TRBJ2-1; clone_size: NA; v_call: TRBV20-1; d_call: NA; cdr3_aa: CSARKGSANEQFF; cdr3_nt: TGCAGTGCTAGAAAAGGGTCGGCCAATGAGCAGTTCTTC
j_call: TRBJ2-5; clone_size: few; v_call: TRBV6-1; d_call: NA; cdr3_aa: CASSETLVGDQETQYF; cdr3_nt: TGTGCCAGCAGTGAAACCCTAGTAGGGGACCAAGAGACCCAGTACTTC
j_call: TRBJ2-5; clone_size: NA; v_call: TRBV3-1; d_call: NA; cdr3_aa: CASSGRRQGGETQYF; cdr3_nt: TGTGCCAGCAGCGGCCGAAGACAGGGAGGAGAGACCCAGTACTTC
j_call: TRBJ2-5; clone_size: NA; v_call: TRBV5-1; d_call: NA; cdr3_aa: CASTPGVQETQYF; cdr3_nt: TGCGCCAGCACTCCCGGCGTTCAAGAGACCCAGTACTTC
j_call: TRBJ2-5; clone_size: many; v_call: TRBV5-1; d_call: TRBD2; cdr3_aa: CASSRGLAGEETQYF; cdr3_nt: TGCGCCAGCAGCCGCGGACTAGCGGGAGAAGAGACCCAGTACTTC
j_call: TRBJ2-5; clone_size: NA; v_call: TRBV7-2; d_call: NA; cdr3_aa: CASSLVLSRGSGETQYF; cdr3_nt: TGTGCCAGCAGCTTAGTCCTTTCCCGGGGTTCGGGGGAGACCCAGTACTTC
j_call: TRBJ2-3; clone_size: many; v_call: TRBV5-1; d_call: TRBD1; cdr3_aa: CASSSPGTGAVTDTQYF; cdr3_nt: TGCGCCAGCAGCAGTCCCGGGACAGGGGCTGTCACAGATACGCAGTATTTT
j_call: TRBJ2-3; clone_size: NA; v_call: TRBV10-2; d_call: TRBD1; cdr3_aa: CASSTGGSTDTQYF; cdr3_nt: TGCGCCAGCAGTACAGGGGGGAGCACAGATACGCAGTATTTT
j_call: TRBJ2-3; clone_size: NA; v_call: TRBV20-1; d_call: NA; cdr3_aa: CSARVAGAHSSTDTQYF; cdr3_nt: TGCAGTGCTAGAGTAGCCGGCGCGCACTCTAGCACAGATACGCAGTATTTT
j_call: TRBJ1-6; clone_size: few; v_call: TRBV20-1; d_call: TRBD1; cdr3_aa: CSARGQGPYNSPLHF; cdr3_nt: TGCAGTGCCAGAGGACAGGGACCCTATAATTCACCCCTCCACTTT